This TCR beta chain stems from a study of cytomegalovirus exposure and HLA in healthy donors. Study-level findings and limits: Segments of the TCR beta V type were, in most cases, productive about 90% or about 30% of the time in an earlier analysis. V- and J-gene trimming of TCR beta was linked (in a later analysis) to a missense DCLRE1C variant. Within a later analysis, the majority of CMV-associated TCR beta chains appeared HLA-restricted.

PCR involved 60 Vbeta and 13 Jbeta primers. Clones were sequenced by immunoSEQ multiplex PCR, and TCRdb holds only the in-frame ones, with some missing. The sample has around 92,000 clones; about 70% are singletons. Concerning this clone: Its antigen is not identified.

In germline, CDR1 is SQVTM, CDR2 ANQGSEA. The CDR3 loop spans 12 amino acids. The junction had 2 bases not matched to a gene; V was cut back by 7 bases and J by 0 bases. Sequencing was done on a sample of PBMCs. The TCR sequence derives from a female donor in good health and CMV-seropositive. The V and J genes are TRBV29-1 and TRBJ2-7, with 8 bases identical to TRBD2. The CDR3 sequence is CSERGSSYEQYF. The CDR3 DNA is TGCAGCGAGCGGGGGAGCTCCTACGAGCAGTACTTC.